Only one count was recorded for the clone carrying this T cell receptor (beta chain). This specimen belongs to a study of shared clonotypes between healthy human individuals. CDR3 size: 12 residues. Between the trimmed V and J ends, which lost 7 bases and 3 bases, there was a span of 10 bases. Per the germline V gene, CDR1 is SGHAT and CDR2 is FQNNGV. Here immunoSEQ multiplex PCR was the method, and the copy in TCRdb shows in-frame clones only, minus some. The table shows more than 1,200,000 clones, with 98% occurring only once. Sequenced: naive CD4+ T cells sorted from blood. Subset: CD45RA+ positively selected. The receptor was derived from a man in his thirties or forties in good health. The chain recombines TRBV11-2 with TRBJ2-7, with a weak D call TRBD1 (6 bases). Here the CDR3 DNA reads TGTGCCAGCACCCGCAGGGGCTACGAGCAGTACTTC. Translated: CASTRRGYEQYF.